Listed below are T cell receptor beta chains from one sample, sequenced in a study of blood T cells in healthy people across ages. TCRdb re-called the 5' RACE reads with MiXCR, one entry per CDR3 protein. The sample holds approximately 770,000 distinct CDR3 sequences, about three fifths seen once. The sequencing sample was made of blood. Receptor source: a man aged 30 to 39 in good health. The CDR3 runs from the conserved cysteine through the conserved F or W. Only some rows state a clone size, as once, few, many or a class for expanded clones.

clone_size,j_call,v_call,cdr3_aa
few,TRBJ2-7,TRBV5-1,CASSTDRGLKSYEQYF
.,TRBJ2-4,TRBV7-7,CASSVTPWGSGGIIQYF
once,TRBJ2-1,TRBV9,CASSEGPWKNEQFF
few,TRBJ2-3,TRBV5-6,CASSLSGAGTTDTQYF
.,TRBJ1-2,TRBV7-9,CASSTQGAYNGYTF
.,TRBJ2-3,TRBV20-1,CSAFLPDGPLTDTQYF
few,TRBJ2-7,TRBV6-2/TRBV6-3,CASSNRDRDEQYF
few,TRBJ2-7,TRBV20-1,CSARLPGQGSDEQYF
.,TRBJ2-6,TRBV6-6,CASLPRGSSGANVLTF
.,TRBJ1-1,TRBV6-5,CASTLLGRQGMTEAFF
few,TRBJ1-1,TRBV27,CASSFQAGIILTEAFF
.,TRBJ1-2,TRBV14,CASSQGKTGPYGYTF
.,TRBJ2-3,TRBV6-5,CASSYVGQGSDTQYF
few,TRBJ2-3,TRBV11-2,CASSVLAGSSDTQYF
few,TRBJ1-2,TRBV28,CASSLGDRGYTF
.,TRBJ2-5,TRBV5-1,CASSHGPDNEQYF
once,TRBJ1-2,TRBV25-1,CASSETGEPWYGYTF
.,TRBJ2-1,TRBV4-3,CASSQGGGGHNEQFF
.,TRBJ1-2,TRBV7-2,CASSLTSDRSLYGYTF
few,TRBJ2-1,TRBV9,CASSQLGSPVEQFF
.,TRBJ1-1,TRBV18,CASSPGGRVYTEAFF
.,TRBJ2-1,TRBV3-1,CASSQVGHGGTEQFF
.,.,TRBV29-1,CSVLTTYSYNEQYF
few,TRBJ2-3,TRBV5-1,CASSSETERGGDTQYF
.,TRBJ2-1,TRBV5-5,CASSLVPHEQFF